The clone carrying this T cell receptor (beta chain) has just one count. Its antigen is unknown. A multiplex PCR was run with 60 Vbeta primers and 13 Jbeta primers. The repertoire was sequenced with immunoSEQ multiplex PCR; TCRdb's copy has only in-frame clones and lacks some. The top ten hold under 0.8% of the sample, which has 200,000 to 250,000 clones, approximately 82% seen once. This sample was included in a study of cytomegalovirus exposure and HLA in healthy donors. Study-wide context: Earlier work reported approximately 110 million unique TCR beta sequences from about 180 million T cells. Study outcomes and limitations: A later analysis linked a missense variant in DCLRE1C to the trimming of TCR beta V and J genes. Earlier analysis yielded a pattern in which most TCR beta V segments were productive about 87% or about 30% of the time.

This CDR3 region has 15 residues. Germline values: CDR1 PRHDT, CDR2 FYEKMQ (reference sequence). After removal of 5 bases from V and 3 bases from J, the junction contained 7 bases not matched to a gene. J is TRBJ2-7 and V is TRBV13; TRBD1 agrees at 10 bases. The sequencing sample was made of PBMCs. This receptor was taken from a man aged 18 to 30 in good health and CMV-seronegative. For the CDR3, the DNA is TGTGCCAGCAGCCCCGGGACAGGGGCTATCTACGAGCAGTACTTC. Protein: CASSPGTGAIYEQYF.